This T cell receptor (beta chain) was sequenced in a study of T cell responses to AZD1222 COVID-19 vaccine. There are 13 residues in the CDR3. J lost 8 bases, V lost 4 bases, and 5 bases had no gene match. Germline V gives CDR1 KGHSH, CDR2 LQKENI. General study points: Spike-specific TCR breadth rose after two AZD1222 doses, and depth rose as well. Donors were mostly white British, more females; clonal diversity possibly underestimated. Sampled repertoires all dated from after the peak T cell response. CD4 TCRs covered the whole spike, strongest at regions 160-218 and 743-854.

This clone was counted only a few times. The antigen is unknown. Libraries were prepared by immunoSEQ multiplex PCR; TCRdb keeps only in-frame clonotypes and omits some of them. The data contain 150,000 to 200,000 clones, about 87% of them singletons. The TCR originated in an adult who received the MenACWY meningococcal vaccine as a control. The chain is built from TRBV18 and TRBJ1-2, with 9 nucleotides matching TRBD1. The sequencing here drew on peripheral blood, taken 28 days after the second dose of the MenACWY control vaccine. Here the CDR3 reads CASSLGQGRGYTF. CDR3 nucleotide sequence: TGTGCCAGCTCACTGGGACAGGGAAGAGGCTACACCTTC.